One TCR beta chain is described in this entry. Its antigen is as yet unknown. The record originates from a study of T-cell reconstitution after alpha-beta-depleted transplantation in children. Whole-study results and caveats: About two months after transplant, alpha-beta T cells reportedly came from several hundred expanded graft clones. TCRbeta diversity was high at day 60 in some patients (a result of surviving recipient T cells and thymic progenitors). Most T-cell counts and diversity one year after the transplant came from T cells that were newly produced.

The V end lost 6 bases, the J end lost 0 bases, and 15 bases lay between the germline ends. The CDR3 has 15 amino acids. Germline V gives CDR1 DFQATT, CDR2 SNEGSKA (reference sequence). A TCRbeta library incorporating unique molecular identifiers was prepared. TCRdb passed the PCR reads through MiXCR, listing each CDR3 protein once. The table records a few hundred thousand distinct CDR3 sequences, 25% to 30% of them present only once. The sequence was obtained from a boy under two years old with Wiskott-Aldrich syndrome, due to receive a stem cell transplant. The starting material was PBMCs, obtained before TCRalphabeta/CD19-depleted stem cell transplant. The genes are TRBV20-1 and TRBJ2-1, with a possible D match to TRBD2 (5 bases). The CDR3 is CSAERFDSSYNEQFF. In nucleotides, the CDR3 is TGCAGTGCAGAGCGGTTCGACTCCTCCTACAATGAGCAGTTCTTC.